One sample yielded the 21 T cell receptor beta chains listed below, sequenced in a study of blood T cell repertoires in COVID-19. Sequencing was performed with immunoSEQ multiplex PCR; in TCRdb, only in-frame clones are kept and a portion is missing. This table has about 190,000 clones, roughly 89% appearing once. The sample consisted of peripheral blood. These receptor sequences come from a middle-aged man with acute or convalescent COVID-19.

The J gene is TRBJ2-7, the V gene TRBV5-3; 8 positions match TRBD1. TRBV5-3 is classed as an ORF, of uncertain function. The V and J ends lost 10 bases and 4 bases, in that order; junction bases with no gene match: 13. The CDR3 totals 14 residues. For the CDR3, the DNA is TGTGCCCCTATTAGGCCAGGGGGCACTTACGAGCAGTACTTC. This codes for CAPIRPGGTYEQYF.

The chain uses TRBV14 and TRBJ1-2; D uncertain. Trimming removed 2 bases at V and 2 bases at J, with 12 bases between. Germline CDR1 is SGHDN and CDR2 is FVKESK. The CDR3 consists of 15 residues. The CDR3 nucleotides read TGTGCCAGCAGCCAATCCGTCCGGGGAAACTATGGCTACACCTTC. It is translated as CASSQSVRGNYGYTF.

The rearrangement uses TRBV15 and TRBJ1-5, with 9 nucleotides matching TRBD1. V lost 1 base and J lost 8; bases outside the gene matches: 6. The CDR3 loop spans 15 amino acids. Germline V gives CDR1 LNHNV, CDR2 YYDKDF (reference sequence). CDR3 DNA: TGTGCCACCAGCAGAGCTACAGGGGGCGGCGAGCCCCAGCATTTT. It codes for CATSRATGGGEPQHF.

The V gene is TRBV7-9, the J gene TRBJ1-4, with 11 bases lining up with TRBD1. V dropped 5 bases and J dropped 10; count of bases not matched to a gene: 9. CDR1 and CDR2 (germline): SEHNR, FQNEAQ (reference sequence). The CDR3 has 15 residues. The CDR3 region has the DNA TGTGCCAGCAGCCGGCCCGGGACAGGGGGGCTAAAACTGTTTTTT. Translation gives CASSRPGTGGLKLFF.

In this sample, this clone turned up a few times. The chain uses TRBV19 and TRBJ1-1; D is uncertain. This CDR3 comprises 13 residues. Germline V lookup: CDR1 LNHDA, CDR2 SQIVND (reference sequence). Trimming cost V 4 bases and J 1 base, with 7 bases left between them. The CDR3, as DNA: TGTGCCAGTAGTACCCGACAGAACACTGAAGCTTTCTTT. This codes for CASSTRQNTEAFF.

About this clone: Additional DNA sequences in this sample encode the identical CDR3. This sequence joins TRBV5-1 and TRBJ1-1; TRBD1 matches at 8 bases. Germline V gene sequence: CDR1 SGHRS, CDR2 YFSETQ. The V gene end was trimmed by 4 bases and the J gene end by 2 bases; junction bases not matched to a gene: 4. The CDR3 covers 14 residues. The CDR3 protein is CASSGGTGNTEAFF. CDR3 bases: TGCGCCAGCAGCGGAGGGACAGGAAACACTGAAGCTTTCTTT.

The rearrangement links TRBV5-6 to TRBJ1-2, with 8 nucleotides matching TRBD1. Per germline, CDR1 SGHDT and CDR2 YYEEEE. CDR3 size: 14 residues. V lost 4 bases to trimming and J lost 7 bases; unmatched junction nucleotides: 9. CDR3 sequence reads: CASSPQGELGGYTF. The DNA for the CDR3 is TGTGCCAGCAGCCCACAGGGGGAGTTAGGTGGCTACACCTTC.

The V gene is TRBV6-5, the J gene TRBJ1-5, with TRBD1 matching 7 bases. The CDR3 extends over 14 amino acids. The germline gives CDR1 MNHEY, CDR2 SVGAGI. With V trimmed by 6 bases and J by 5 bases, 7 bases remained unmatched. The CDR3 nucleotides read TGTGCCAGCAGCCCAACAGGGGATCATCAGCCCCAGCATTTT. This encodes CASSPTGDHQPQHF.

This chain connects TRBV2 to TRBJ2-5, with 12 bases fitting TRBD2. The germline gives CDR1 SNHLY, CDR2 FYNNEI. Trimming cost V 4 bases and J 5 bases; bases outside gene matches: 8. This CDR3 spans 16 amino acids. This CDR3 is CASSARTSGTRETQYF. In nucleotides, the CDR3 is TGTGCCAGCAGTGCCCGGACTAGCGGGACAAGGGAGACCCAGTACTTC.

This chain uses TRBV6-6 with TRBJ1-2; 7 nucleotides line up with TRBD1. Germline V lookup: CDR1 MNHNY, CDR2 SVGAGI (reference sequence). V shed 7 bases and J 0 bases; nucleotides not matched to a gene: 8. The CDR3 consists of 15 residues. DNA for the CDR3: TGTGCCAGCACCGTACACAGGGGCTCTAACTATGGCTACACCTTC. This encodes CASTVHRGSNYGYTF.

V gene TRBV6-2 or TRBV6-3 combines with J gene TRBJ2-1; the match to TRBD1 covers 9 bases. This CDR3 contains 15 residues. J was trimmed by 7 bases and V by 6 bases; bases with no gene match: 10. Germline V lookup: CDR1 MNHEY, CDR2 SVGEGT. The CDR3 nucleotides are TGTGCCAGCAGCCTCCGGGACAGGGTTGGGAATGAGCAGTTCTTC. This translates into CASSLRDRVGNEQFF.

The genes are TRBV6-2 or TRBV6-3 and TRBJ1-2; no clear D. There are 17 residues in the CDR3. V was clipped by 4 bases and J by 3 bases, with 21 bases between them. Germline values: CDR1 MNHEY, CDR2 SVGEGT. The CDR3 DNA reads TGTGCCAGCAGTTCCGTTCGGGTTTCCCCCGGCGACTATGGCTACACCTTC. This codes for CASSSVRVSPGDYGYTF.

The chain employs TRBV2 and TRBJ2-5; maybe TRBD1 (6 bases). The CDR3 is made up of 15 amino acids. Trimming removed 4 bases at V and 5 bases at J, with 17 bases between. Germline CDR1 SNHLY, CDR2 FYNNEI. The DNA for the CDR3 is TGTGCCAGCAGTGGGACCAGGGGCCGGTTCGAGACCCAGTACTTC. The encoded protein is CASSGTRGRFETQYF.

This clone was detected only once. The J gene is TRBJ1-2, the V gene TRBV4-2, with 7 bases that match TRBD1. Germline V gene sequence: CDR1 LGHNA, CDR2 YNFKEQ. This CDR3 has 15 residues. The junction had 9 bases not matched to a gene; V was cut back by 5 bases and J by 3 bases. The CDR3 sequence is CASSLRGQGDYGYTF. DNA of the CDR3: TGTGCCAGCAGCTTAAGGGGCCAGGGGGACTATGGCTACACCTTC.

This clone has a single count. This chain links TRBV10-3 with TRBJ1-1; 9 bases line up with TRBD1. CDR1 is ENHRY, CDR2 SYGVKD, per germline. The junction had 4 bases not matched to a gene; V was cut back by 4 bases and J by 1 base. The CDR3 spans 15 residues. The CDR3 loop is CAISVPGQGNTEAFF. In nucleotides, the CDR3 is TGTGCCATCAGTGTTCCGGGACAGGGGAACACTGAAGCTTTCTTT.

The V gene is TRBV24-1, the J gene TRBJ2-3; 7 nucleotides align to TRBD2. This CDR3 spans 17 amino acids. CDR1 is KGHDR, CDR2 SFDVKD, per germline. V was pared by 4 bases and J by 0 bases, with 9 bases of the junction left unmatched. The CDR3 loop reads CATSDGLTSQSTDTQYF. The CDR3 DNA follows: TGTGCCACCAGTGACGGCTTGACTAGCCAGAGCACAGATACGCAGTATTTT.

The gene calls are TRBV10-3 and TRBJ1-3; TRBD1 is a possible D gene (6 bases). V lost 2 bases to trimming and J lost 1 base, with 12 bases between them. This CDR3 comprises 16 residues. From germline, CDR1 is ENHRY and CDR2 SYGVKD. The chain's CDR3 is CAISEGGASSGNTIYF. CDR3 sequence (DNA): TGTGCCATCAGTGAGGGGGGGGCATCGTCTGGAAACACCATATATTTT.

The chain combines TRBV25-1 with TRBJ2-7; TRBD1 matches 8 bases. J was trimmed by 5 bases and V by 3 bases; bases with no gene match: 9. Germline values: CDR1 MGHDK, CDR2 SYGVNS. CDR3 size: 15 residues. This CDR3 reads CASSDIGQGLHEQYF. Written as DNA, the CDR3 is TGTGCCAGCAGTGACATAGGACAGGGCCTTCACGAGCAGTACTTC.

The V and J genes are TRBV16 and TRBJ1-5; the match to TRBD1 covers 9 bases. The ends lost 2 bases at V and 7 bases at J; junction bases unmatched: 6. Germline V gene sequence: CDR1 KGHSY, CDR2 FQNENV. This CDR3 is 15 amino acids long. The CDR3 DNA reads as TGTGCCAGCAGCCAAGGCTACAGGGGGCAACAGCCCCAGCATTTT. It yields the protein CASSQGYRGQQPQHF.

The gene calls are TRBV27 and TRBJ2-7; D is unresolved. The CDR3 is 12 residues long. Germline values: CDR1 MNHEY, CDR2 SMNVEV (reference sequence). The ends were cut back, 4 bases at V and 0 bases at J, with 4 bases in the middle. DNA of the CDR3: TGTGCCAGCAGTTCCTACTCCTACGAGCAGTACTTC. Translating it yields CASSSYSYEQYF.

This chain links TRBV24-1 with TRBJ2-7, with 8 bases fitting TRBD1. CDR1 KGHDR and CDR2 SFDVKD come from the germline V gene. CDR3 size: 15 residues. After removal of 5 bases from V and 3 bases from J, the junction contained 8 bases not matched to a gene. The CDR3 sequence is CATSGGTGSYYEQYF. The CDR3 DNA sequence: TGTGCCACCAGTGGAGGGACAGGCTCCTACTACGAGCAGTACTTC.